These T cell receptor beta chains were read from a single sample in a study of cytomegalovirus exposure and HLA in healthy donors. Using immunoSEQ multiplex PCR, the repertoire was profiled, and TCRdb retains in-frame clones only, with some absent. The table records roughly 150,000 clones, over 60% of them present only once. Sequenced: PBMCs. All receptors come from a man aged 40-49 years in good health and CMV-seronegative. The CDR3 runs from the conserved cysteine through the conserved F or W. The order of the fields is J gene, V gene, CDR3 length, clone size, D gene, CDR3 DNA, CDR3 protein. The D gene is left open where the match is weak. Where a row states a size, it is once, few, many or the class of an expanded clone; other rows omit it.

j_call: TRBJ2-7
v_call: TRBV18
cdr3_length: 13
clone_size: .
d_call: TRBD2
cdr3_nt: TGTGCCAGCTCACCGGGGGAGGGGAACGAGCAGTACTTC
cdr3_aa: CASSPGEGNEQYF

j_call: TRBJ2-5
v_call: TRBV5-1
cdr3_length: 13
clone_size: .
d_call: .
cdr3_nt: TGCGCCAGCAGGAAGGCAGTACAGGAGACCCAGTACTTC
cdr3_aa: CASRKAVQETQYF

j_call: TRBJ2-3
v_call: TRBV25-1
cdr3_length: 12
clone_size: .
d_call: .
cdr3_nt: TGTGCCAGCGGGGGCCCCCAGGATACGCAGTATTTT
cdr3_aa: CASGGPQDTQYF

j_call: TRBJ1-2
v_call: TRBV6-1
cdr3_length: 14
clone_size: once
d_call: .
cdr3_nt: TGTGCCAGCAGTCCAGAGGGGGAGGGCTATGGCTACACCTTC
cdr3_aa: CASSPEGEGYGYTF

j_call: TRBJ2-3
v_call: TRBV28
cdr3_length: 15
clone_size: .
d_call: TRBD1
cdr3_nt: TGTGCCAGCAGTCTCGGGGACAGGGAGGCAGATACGCAGTATTTT
cdr3_aa: CASSLGDREADTQYF

j_call: TRBJ1-1
v_call: TRBV7-2
cdr3_length: 16
clone_size: once
d_call: .
cdr3_nt: TGTGCCAGCAGCTTAGCCGCGGGACTGCAGAACACTGAAGCTTTCTTT
cdr3_aa: CASSLAAGLQNTEAFF

j_call: TRBJ2-7
v_call: TRBV6-6
cdr3_length: 13
clone_size: .
d_call: TRBD2
cdr3_nt: TGTGCCAGCAAGGCGGGGGAAACCTACGAGCAGTACTTC
cdr3_aa: CASKAGETYEQYF

j_call: TRBJ1-2
v_call: TRBV30
cdr3_length: 12
clone_size: few
d_call: .
cdr3_nt: TGTGCCTGGGGCAGGGTTAGGAATGGCTACACCTTC
cdr3_aa: CAWGRVRNGYTF

j_call: TRBJ2-7
v_call: TRBV7-9
cdr3_length: 11
clone_size: .
d_call: .
cdr3_nt: TGTGCCAGCAGGCGGGGTCACGAGCAGTACTTC
cdr3_aa: CASRRGHEQYF

j_call: TRBJ2-7
v_call: TRBV11-2
cdr3_length: 15
clone_size: .
d_call: TRBD1
cdr3_nt: TGTGCCAGCAGCTTCCCCGGGACAGACTCCTACGAGCAGTACTTC
cdr3_aa: CASSFPGTDSYEQYF

j_call: TRBJ1-4
v_call: TRBV5-4
cdr3_length: 16
clone_size: .
d_call: TRBD1
cdr3_nt: TGTGCCAGCAGCCCCCGCCCCCAGGGGGGATGGGAAAAACTGTTTTTT
cdr3_aa: CASSPRPQGGWEKLFF

j_call: TRBJ1-6
v_call: TRBV5-6
cdr3_length: 16
clone_size: .
d_call: TRBD1
cdr3_nt: TGTGCCAGCAGCTCACAGGGGACGTCCTATAATTCACCCCTCCACTTT
cdr3_aa: CASSSQGTSYNSPLHF

j_call: TRBJ1-2
v_call: TRBV6-5
cdr3_length: 14
clone_size: .
d_call: TRBD1
cdr3_nt: TGTGCCAGCACCGCCGGGACAGGGCCCTATGGCTACACCTTC
cdr3_aa: CASTAGTGPYGYTF

j_call: TRBJ1-1
v_call: TRBV5-6
cdr3_length: 12
clone_size: .
d_call: .
cdr3_nt: TGTGCCAGCAGCCTGGTCTACGCTGAAGCTTTCTTT
cdr3_aa: CASSLVYAEAFF

j_call: TRBJ1-1
v_call: TRBV28
cdr3_length: 16
clone_size: .
d_call: TRBD1
cdr3_nt: TGTGCCAGCAGTTCCGGACAGGGTCTGTGGGACACTGAAGCTTTCTTT
cdr3_aa: CASSSGQGLWDTEAFF

j_call: TRBJ1-1
v_call: TRBV6-1
cdr3_length: 15
clone_size: .
d_call: .
cdr3_nt: TGTGCCAGCAGTGAAAACAGGGTCCCTAACACTGAAGCTTTCTTT
cdr3_aa: CASSENRVPNTEAFF

j_call: TRBJ1-1
v_call: TRBV10-3
cdr3_length: 15
clone_size: .
d_call: .
cdr3_nt: TGTGCCATCAGTGACTGGGGCCCTCTGAACACTGAAGCTTTCTTT
cdr3_aa: CAISDWGPLNTEAFF

j_call: TRBJ2-1
v_call: TRBV6-1
cdr3_length: 14
clone_size: few
d_call: TRBD2
cdr3_nt: TGTGCCAGCAGTAGGGCGGGAGAGTCCAATGAGCAGTTCTTC
cdr3_aa: CASSRAGESNEQFF

j_call: TRBJ2-3
v_call: TRBV5-3
cdr3_length: 12
clone_size: .
d_call: .
cdr3_nt: TGTGCCAGAAGCCCCGCGGGATCCATGCAGTATTTT
cdr3_aa: CARSPAGSMQYF

j_call: TRBJ2-1
v_call: TRBV4-3
cdr3_length: 15
clone_size: once
d_call: TRBD2
cdr3_nt: TGCGCCAGCAGCCAAGTGCGGGGGGGCCTGAATGAGCAGTTCTTC
cdr3_aa: CASSQVRGGLNEQFF

j_call: TRBJ1-1
v_call: TRBV27
cdr3_length: 16
clone_size: few
d_call: TRBD1
cdr3_nt: TGTGCCAGCAGTTCCGTTCTGACAGGGCGGAACACTGAAGCTTTCTTT
cdr3_aa: CASSSVLTGRNTEAFF

j_call: TRBJ2-7
v_call: TRBV2
cdr3_length: 14
clone_size: .
d_call: .
cdr3_nt: TGTGCCAGCAGCGATCTCGGGAGTCCCTACGAGCAGTACTTC
cdr3_aa: CASSDLGSPYEQYF

j_call: TRBJ1-4
v_call: TRBV6-1
cdr3_length: 15
clone_size: few
d_call: .
cdr3_nt: TGTGCCAGCAGTGAAAGGGGCTGGGGGGTTGAAAAACTGTTTTTT
cdr3_aa: CASSERGWGVEKLFF

j_call: TRBJ1-1
v_call: TRBV7-8
cdr3_length: 15
clone_size: .
d_call: TRBD1
cdr3_nt: TGTGCCGGCAGCACCACCCGGACAGGGCCCACTGAAGCTTTCTTT
cdr3_aa: CAGSTTRTGPTEAFF

j_call: TRBJ2-4
v_call: TRBV2
cdr3_length: 16
clone_size: .
d_call: TRBD2
cdr3_nt: TGTGCCAGCAGTCCACGGACTAGCGGGAGCTCGGACATTCAGTACTTC
cdr3_aa: CASSPRTSGSSDIQYF

j_call: TRBJ1-5
v_call: TRBV19
cdr3_length: 16
clone_size: .
d_call: TRBD1
cdr3_nt: TGTGCCAGTAGTATAGGACAGGGAGGTAGCAATCAGCCCCAGCATTTT
cdr3_aa: CASSIGQGGSNQPQHF

j_call: TRBJ2-7
v_call: TRBV7-8
cdr3_length: 14
clone_size: .
d_call: TRBD2
cdr3_nt: TGTGCCAGCAGCCCCCTGGGGGGGTTGGACGAGCAGTACTTC
cdr3_aa: CASSPLGGLDEQYF

j_call: TRBJ1-2
v_call: TRBV6-5
cdr3_length: 16
clone_size: .
d_call: TRBD1
cdr3_nt: TGTGCCAGCAGTTACGACGAGACAGGGGGAAACTATGGCTACACCTTC
cdr3_aa: CASSYDETGGNYGYTF

j_call: TRBJ2-3
v_call: TRBV6-6
cdr3_length: 16
clone_size: .
d_call: TRBD2
cdr3_nt: TGTGCCAGCAGTCTAATAGCGGGAGCCGGTACAGATACGCAGTATTTT
cdr3_aa: CASSLIAGAGTDTQYF

j_call: TRBJ2-1
v_call: TRBV5-1
cdr3_length: 15
clone_size: .
d_call: TRBD2
cdr3_nt: TGCGCCAGCAGCCCGGGTACTAGCGAGTACAATGAGCAGTTCTTC
cdr3_aa: CASSPGTSEYNEQFF

j_call: TRBJ2-3
v_call: TRBV5-6
cdr3_length: 16
clone_size: .
d_call: TRBD1
cdr3_nt: TGTGCCAGCAGCGACACAGGGGGCGGTTTGACAGATACGCAGTATTTT
cdr3_aa: CASSDTGGGLTDTQYF

j_call: TRBJ2-7
v_call: TRBV5-1
cdr3_length: 17
clone_size: .
d_call: TRBD2
cdr3_nt: TGCGCCAGCAGGTGGGGGACTAGCGGGGTCTCGACCTACGAGCAGTACTTC
cdr3_aa: CASRWGTSGVSTYEQYF

j_call: TRBJ2-2
v_call: TRBV4-3
cdr3_length: 17
clone_size: .
d_call: TRBD2
cdr3_nt: TGCGCCAGCAGCCAAGGACTAGCGGGATCGAACACCGGGGAGCTGTTTTTT
cdr3_aa: CASSQGLAGSNTGELFF

j_call: TRBJ2-7
v_call: TRBV4-3
cdr3_length: 15
clone_size: once
d_call: .
cdr3_nt: TGCGCCAGCAGCCAAGAATTGGCGGTGTCCTACGAGCAGTACTTC
cdr3_aa: CASSQELAVSYEQYF

j_call: TRBJ1-5
v_call: TRBV30
cdr3_length: 13
clone_size: .
d_call: .
cdr3_nt: TGTGCCTGGAGTCATGACACCGATCAGCCCCAGCATTTT
cdr3_aa: CAWSHDTDQPQHF

j_call: TRBJ1-1
v_call: TRBV11-3
cdr3_length: 13
clone_size: .
d_call: TRBD1
cdr3_nt: TGTGCCAGCAGCCCAGGACAGGGGGCGGAAGCTTTCTTT
cdr3_aa: CASSPGQGAEAFF

j_call: TRBJ1-1
v_call: TRBV6-5
cdr3_length: 13
clone_size: .
d_call: .
cdr3_nt: TGTGCCAGCACCCCCGGGATACAGATTAGAGCTTTCTTT
cdr3_aa: CASTPGIQIRAFF

j_call: TRBJ2-2
v_call: TRBV5-1
cdr3_length: 17
clone_size: .
d_call: TRBD1
cdr3_nt: TGCGCCAGCAGCTTCTGGACGACAGGGTCGGGCACCGGGGAGCTGTTTTTT
cdr3_aa: CASSFWTTGSGTGELFF

j_call: TRBJ2-5
v_call: TRBV5-1
cdr3_length: 11
clone_size: .
d_call: .
cdr3_nt: TGCGCCAGCGCGTCCCAAGAGACCCAGTACTTC
cdr3_aa: CASASQETQYF

j_call: TRBJ2-1
v_call: TRBV19
cdr3_length: 14
clone_size: .
d_call: .
cdr3_nt: TGTGCCAGTAGTTTCGCAGGATCCTACAATGAGCAGTTCTTC
cdr3_aa: CASSFAGSYNEQFF

j_call: TRBJ2-5
v_call: TRBV6-5
cdr3_length: 14
clone_size: .
d_call: .
cdr3_nt: TGTGCCAGCAGTCGAACAGGGTTCCAAGAGACCCAGTACTTC
cdr3_aa: CASSRTGFQETQYF

j_call: TRBJ1-1
v_call: TRBV19
cdr3_length: 11
clone_size: few
d_call: .
cdr3_nt: TGTGCCAGTATTTACAGCGGCCGCGCTTTCTTT
cdr3_aa: CASIYSGRAFF

j_call: TRBJ2-3
v_call: TRBV19
cdr3_length: 14
clone_size: .
d_call: TRBD2
cdr3_nt: TGTGCCAGTAGTATAGGCGGGGGAGAGGATACGCAGTATTTT
cdr3_aa: CASSIGGGEDTQYF

j_call: TRBJ2-2
v_call: TRBV11-2
cdr3_length: 15
clone_size: .
d_call: TRBD2
cdr3_nt: TGTGCCAGCAGCTTAGAGGCTAGCGGGGCCGGGGAGCTGTTTTTT
cdr3_aa: CASSLEASGAGELFF

j_call: TRBJ2-1
v_call: TRBV13
cdr3_length: 15
clone_size: .
d_call: .
cdr3_nt: TGTGCCAGCAGCTCCCGCCCCAGGGGACGTAATGAGCAGTTCTTC
cdr3_aa: CASSSRPRGRNEQFF

j_call: TRBJ2-7
v_call: TRBV6-5
cdr3_length: 15
clone_size: .
d_call: TRBD2
cdr3_nt: TGTGCCAGCAGTCTACCCGGGACTAGCTTTTACGAGCAGTACTTC
cdr3_aa: CASSLPGTSFYEQYF

j_call: TRBJ1-1
v_call: TRBV6-5
cdr3_length: 14
clone_size: .
d_call: .
cdr3_nt: TGTGCCAGCAGTTACCACACAGGGAGAACTGAAGCTTTCTTT
cdr3_aa: CASSYHTGRTEAFF

j_call: TRBJ1-6
v_call: TRBV7-3
cdr3_length: 15
clone_size: once
d_call: .
cdr3_nt: TGTGCCAGCAGCTTAACGAGGCAGGGCGGTTCACCCCTCCACTTT
cdr3_aa: CASSLTRQGGSPLHF

j_call: TRBJ2-3
v_call: TRBV11-2
cdr3_length: 15
clone_size: .
d_call: TRBD2
cdr3_nt: TGTGCCAGCAGCTTAGCCGGGGGGGCGGGAGATACGCAGTATTTT
cdr3_aa: CASSLAGGAGDTQYF

j_call: TRBJ1-4
v_call: TRBV27
cdr3_length: 15
clone_size: .
d_call: TRBD1
cdr3_nt: TGTGCCAGCAGTGGCGACAGGGCAGTTTCCGAAAAACTGTTTTTT
cdr3_aa: CASSGDRAVSEKLFF

j_call: TRBJ1-2
v_call: TRBV30
cdr3_length: 12
clone_size: few
d_call: .
cdr3_nt: TGTGCCTGGAGTCAGGCCCCGTATGGCTACACCTTC
cdr3_aa: CAWSQAPYGYTF

j_call: TRBJ2-7
v_call: TRBV30
cdr3_length: 11
clone_size: .
d_call: .
cdr3_nt: TGTGCGTGGGGGCTTCGCTACGAGCAGTACTTC
cdr3_aa: CAWGLRYEQYF

j_call: TRBJ1-1
v_call: TRBV29-1
cdr3_length: 12
clone_size: .
d_call: .
cdr3_nt: TGCAGCGTGCGGGCCTTGAACACTGAAGCTTTCTTT
cdr3_aa: CSVRALNTEAFF